This passage covers 4 T cell receptor beta chains from one sample sequenced in a study of control samples from healthy donors and cancer patients. TCRdb's copy holds only in-frame clones and misses some; the assay was immunoSEQ multiplex PCR. The table shows roughly 200,000 clones, with about 89% occurring only once. Sequencing input: blood. All receptors come from a man aged 25 to 40 in good health.

A note on this clone: Additional DNA sequences in this sample encode the identical CDR3. The chain combines TRBV7-9 with TRBJ1-1; D gene unclear. Looked up from germline, CDR1 is SEHNR and CDR2 is FQNEAQ (reference sequence). The CDR3 sequence is 13 residues long. Trimming took off 1 base at V and 1 base at J, with 4 bases between the two ends. The CDR3 reads CASSLVENTEAFF. DNA of the CDR3: TGTGCCAGCAGCTTAGTCGAGAACACTGAAGCTTTCTTT.

The rearrangement joins TRBV18 to TRBJ1-1; 12 positions agree with TRBD1. Trimming removed 3 bases from V and 2 bases from J; junction bases left unmatched: 1. This CDR3 is 15 amino acids long. Germline CDR1 KGHSH, CDR2 LQKENI. The chain's CDR3 is CASSPGQGANTEAFF. DNA of the CDR3: TGTGCCAGCTCACCGGGACAGGGGGCAAACACTGAAGCTTTCTTT.

The chain joins TRBV10-2 to TRBJ1-4; possible D gene TRBD1, 5 bases. From germline, CDR1 is WSHSY and CDR2 SAAADI. The CDR3 extends over 13 amino acids. Trimming took 7 bases from V and 5 from J, leaving 11 bases between them. The CDR3 spells CASKTGPNEKLFF. CDR3 bases: TGCGCCAGCAAAACAGGCCCAAATGAAAAACTGTTTTTT.

The chain employs TRBV6-1 and TRBJ1-3; no reliable D call. CDR3 size: 16 residues. V dropped 1 base and J dropped 2 bases, with 12 bases sitting between them. From germline, CDR1 is MNHNS and CDR2 SASEGT. CDR3 nucleotide sequence: TGTGCCAGCAGTGAAGTGGTGGGTTTTACTGGAAACACCATATATTTT. Translated: CASSEVVGFTGNTIYF.